The 20 T cell receptor beta chains presented below share a single source sample, sequenced in a study of cytomegalovirus exposure and HLA in healthy donors. The method was immunoSEQ multiplex PCR; TCRdb's version includes in-frame clones alone and lacks a portion of them. Among approximately 180,000 clones listed, 85% to 90% were seen once. Input material: PBMCs. The receptors shown here come from a woman in her twenties or thirties in good health and CMV-seronegative.

The V call is TRBV27, the J call TRBJ1-1; the D gene is possibly TRBD1 (5 bases). Per germline, CDR1 MNHEY and CDR2 SMNVEV (reference sequence). The ends were cut back, 4 bases at V and 4 bases at J, with 13 bases in the middle. This CDR3 is built from 14 residues. The CDR3 DNA reads TGTGCCAGCAGTTGGGGCAGCCTTATCACTGAAGCTTTCTTT. This codes for CASSWGSLITEAFF.

The sample holds one count of this clone. V gene TRBV19 combines with J gene TRBJ1-6; maybe TRBD1 (5 bases). The germline V gene encodes CDR1 LNHDA and CDR2 SQIVND (reference sequence). V was pared by 7 bases and J by 5 bases, with 12 bases between. The CDR3 consists of 14 residues. This CDR3 is CASTRDGDNSPLHF. CDR3 nucleotide sequence: TGTGCCAGTACGCGGGACGGAGATAATTCACCCCTCCACTTT.

The genes are TRBV19 and TRBJ1-6; D is ambiguous. Trimming pared 3 bases from V and 5 bases from J, leaving 11 bases between. Per the germline V gene, CDR1 is LNHDA and CDR2 is SQIVND (reference sequence). CDR3 length: 15 residues. The CDR3: CASSIFSTNNSPLHF. Here the CDR3 DNA reads TGTGCCAGTAGTATTTTCAGCACTAATAATTCACCCCTCCACTTT.

The rearrangement links TRBV12-1 to TRBJ2-7; TRBD2, the table's D call, lacks a check against the DNA. TRBV12-1 corresponds to a pseudogene. This CDR3 comprises 12 residues. The DNA for the CDR3 is TGTGCCAGGGGTCGCGAGGGATGCGAGCAGTACTTC. Translating gives CARGREGCEQYF.

Only one count was recorded for this clone. The chain is built from TRBV10-1 and TRBJ1-2; no definite D call. V lost 0 bases and J lost 10, with 9 bases in between. CDR3 length: 12 amino acids. Germline-derived CDR1 and CDR2 are WNHNN and SYGVQD (reference sequence). The chain's CDR3 is CASSESFEFYTF. In DNA, the CDR3 is TGCGCCAGCAGTGAGTCCTTCGAGTTCTACACCTTC.

The CDR3 DNA reads as TGTGCCAGCAGCTTCCGCGGGGGGGCCTACAATGAGCAGTTCTTC. Translating gives CASSFRGGAYNEQFF. The V and J genes are TRBV5-8 and TRBJ2-1, with TRBD2 matching 9 bases. CDR3 length: 15 residues. Germline V CDR1 and CDR2: SGHTS, YDEGEE. V lost 2 bases, J lost 2 bases, and 2 bases stayed unmatched.

This sequence joins TRBV6-6 and TRBJ2-7; tentatively, D is TRBD2 (6 bases). This CDR3 comprises 14 residues. Germline V gives CDR1 MNHNY, CDR2 SVGAGI (reference sequence). V was cut by 5 bases and J by 2 bases, with 13 bases left in between. As DNA, the CDR3 is TGTGCCAGCAGTCCCCGCAGGACTACCTACGAGCAGTACTTC. Translated, it gives CASSPRRTTYEQYF.

CDR3 region: CSVDGAVETQYF. In DNA form, the CDR3 reads TGCAGCGTTGATGGGGCTGTAGAGACCCAGTACTTC. This chain uses TRBV29-1 with TRBJ2-5; the D gene is possibly TRBD1 (5 bases). Germline-derived CDR1 and CDR2 are SQVTM and ANQGSEA. V lost 3 bases and J lost 4, with 9 bases in between. The CDR3 length is 12 residues.

The chain uses TRBV11-3 and TRBJ2-3; D unresolved. The CDR3 has 13 residues. CDR1 is SGHNT and CDR2 is YENEEA in the germline V gene. V was shortened by 3 bases and J by 6 bases, with 10 bases between the two germline ends. CDR3 sequence: CASSFSRSDTQYF. CDR3 sequence (DNA): TGTGCCAGCAGCTTTTCTAGAAGCGATACGCAGTATTTT.

The genes are TRBV6-1 and TRBJ2-7, with 13 bases lining up with TRBD2. CDR1 and CDR2 from the germline V gene are MNHNS and SASEGT. This CDR3 is built from 14 residues. The J segment lost 13 bases and the V segment lost 8 bases, leaving 14 bases of the junction unmatched. This CDR3 is CASSAGTSGIRDYF. For the CDR3, the DNA is TGTGCCAGCTCTGCCGGGACTAGCGGGATCAGGGATTACTTC.

Worth noting for this clone: This same CDR3 is encoded by further DNA sequences in the sample. The gene calls are TRBV18 and TRBJ1-2; D not resolved. Germline lookup yields CDR1 KGHSH and CDR2 LQKENI. This CDR3 contains 13 residues. The V end lost 3 bases, the J end lost 0 bases, and 5 bases lay between the germline ends. CDR3 loop: CASSPDTNYGYTF. CDR3 coding DNA: TGTGCCAGCTCACCCGACACTAACTATGGCTACACCTTC.

This chain links TRBV6-6 with TRBJ1-3; D gene ambiguous. The CDR3 is made up of 15 amino acids. V lost 4 bases, J lost 0 bases, and 10 bases lay in between. From germline, CDR1 is MNHNY and CDR2 SVGAGI (reference sequence). CDR3 sequence (DNA): TGTGCCAGCAGTTTGAGGGCCGGCTCTGGAAACACCATATATTTT. Translated: CASSLRAGSGNTIYF.

The chain has TRBV4-2 and TRBJ1-4; TRBD1 matches 8 bases. The junction had 12 bases not matched to a gene; V was cut back by 4 bases and J by 5 bases. The CDR3 loop spans 17 amino acids. Germline V gene lookup returns CDR1 LGHNA and CDR2 YNFKEQ. Written as DNA, the CDR3 is TGTGCCAGCAGCCGCTTAACACCGAGACAGGGGAATGAAAAACTGTTTTTT. Its translation: CASSRLTPRQGNEKLFF.

This chain joins TRBV6-5 and TRBJ1-2; D is ambiguous. Between the trimmed V and J ends, which lost 3 bases and 2 bases, there was a span of 10 bases. The germline CDR1 and CDR2 sequences are MNHEY and SVGAGI. The CDR3 has 14 residues. In nucleotides, the CDR3 is TGTGCCAGCAGTTATGGAGGAATCAACTATGGCTACACCTTC. This gives the protein CASSYGGINYGYTF.

V gene TRBV5-1 combines with J gene TRBJ2-7, with a possible D match to TRBD1 (6 bases). This CDR3 region has 14 residues. Germline V gene lookup returns CDR1 SGHRS and CDR2 YFSETQ. Trimming stripped 1 base from V and 5 bases from J, with 13 bases between. CDR3 loop: CASSLPDRPHEQYF. In DNA form, the CDR3 reads TGCGCCAGCAGCTTGCCCGACAGGCCCCACGAGCAGTACTTC.

This rearrangement joins TRBV2 to TRBJ2-2; D is ambiguous. The CDR3 extends over 12 amino acids. Per the germline V gene, CDR1 is SNHLY and CDR2 is FYNNEI. The ends were cut back, 6 bases at V and 2 bases at J, with 4 bases in the middle. The CDR3 spells CASSRNTGELFF. The CDR3 DNA follows: TGTGCCAGCAGCCGTAACACCGGGGAGCTGTTTTTT.

The V and J genes are TRBV7-6 and TRBJ2-2; D gene unclear. Germline CDR1 SGHVS, CDR2 FNYEAQ. The germline V and J ends were trimmed by 5 bases and 4 bases, with 29 bases remaining between them. The CDR3 runs to 20 residues. The CDR3 here is CASSQNPLLTGMSVTGELFF. DNA for the CDR3: TGTGCCAGCAGCCAAAATCCCCTTCTGACGGGTATGAGTGTCACCGGGGAGCTGTTTTTT.

About this clone itself: This specimen includes other DNA sequences encoding the same CDR3. The chain couples TRBV6-1 to TRBJ2-7, with 8 bases that match TRBD1. CDR1 and CDR2 (germline): MNHNS, SASEGT. The CDR3 consists of 13 residues. The J segment lost 3 bases and the V segment lost 4 bases, leaving 2 bases of the junction unmatched. The chain's CDR3 is CASSGDRGYEQYF. The CDR3 nucleotides read TGTGCCAGCAGTGGCGACAGGGGCTACGAGCAGTACTTC.

With respect to this clone: Its ends do not fully match the called genes, so a read error is possible. V usage is TRBV7-7 and J usage is TRBJ1-5; D perhaps matches TRBD1 (5 bases). Germline values: CDR1 SSHAT, CDR2 FNYEAQ (reference sequence). This CDR3 is 13 amino acids long. CDR3 DNA: TGTGCTAGCAGCACTCAAAGGGGTCAGCCCCAGCATTTT. Protein product: CASSTQRGQPQHF.

This chain connects TRBV2 to TRBJ1-2; the D is unclear. Trimming took off 3 bases at V and 0 bases at J, with 5 bases between the two ends. The CDR3 has 13 residues. From germline, CDR1 is SNHLY and CDR2 FYNNEI. The CDR3: CASSDSTNYGYTF. The CDR3 bases are TGTGCCAGCAGTGATTCAACTAACTATGGCTACACCTTC.